Shown below are 24 T cell receptor beta chains from a single sample sequenced in a study of shared clonotypes between healthy human individuals. Measured with immunoSEQ multiplex PCR; TCRdb has only the in-frame clones, and not every one. This table holds hundreds of thousands of clones, roughly 79% found once. Sequencing was performed on PBMCs. These receptors came from a woman aged 40-49 years in good health. Some clones in this sample may be carry-over from other donors' samples.

The chain is built from TRBV9 and TRBJ2-1; 8 nucleotides align to TRBD2. This CDR3 region has 16 residues. The germline gives CDR1 SGDLS, CDR2 YYNGEE. J gave up 4 bases and V 3 bases, and 9 bases lay outside the gene matches. The CDR3 DNA reads as TGTGCCAGCAGCGAATCTACTAGCGGCCTTTACAATGAGCAGTTCTTC. Translating gives CASSESTSGLYNEQFF. The full variable domain, rest sourced from reference TRBV9 and TRBJ2-1, is DSGVTQTPKHLITATGQRVTLRCSPRSGDLSVYWYQQSLDQGLQFLIQYYNGEERAKGNILERFSAQQFPDLHSELNLSSLELGDSALYFCASSESTSGLYNEQFFGPGTRLTVL.

The genes are TRBV18 and TRBJ2-7; TRBD2 agrees at 11 bases. This CDR3 spans 15 amino acids. V lost 1 base to trimming and J lost 6 bases; unmatched junction nucleotides: 5. Germline-derived CDR1 and CDR2 are KGHSH and LQKENI. CDR3 nucleotides: TGTGCCAGCTCACCACTTACTAGCGGGAGTACCGAGCAGTACTTC. Translating gives CASSPLTSGSTEQYF.

This clone was seen more than once but under ten times. The CDR3 sequence: CASLGRAEKLFF. The DNA for the CDR3 is TGTGCCAGCCTAGGGCGGGCGGAGAAACTGTTTTTT. The gene calls are TRBV28 and TRBJ1-4, with unresolved D. This CDR3 region has 12 residues. The germline gives CDR1 MDHEN, CDR2 SYDVKM. V lost 8 bases to trimming and J lost 11 bases, with 15 bases between them.

This clone was observed a single time. V gene TRBV7-3 combines with J gene TRBJ2-2; D remains ambiguous. There are 14 residues in the CDR3. Germline lookup yields CDR1 SGHTA and CDR2 FQGTGA. V was trimmed by 5 bases and J by 5 bases, leaving 12 bases between them. The CDR3 loop is CASSIKLWTGELFF. In DNA, the CDR3 is TGTGCCAGCAGCATAAAACTTTGGACCGGGGAGCTGTTTTTT.

Note on this clone: Other DNA sequences in the same sample also yield this CDR3. The gene calls are TRBV11-2 and TRBJ1-2, with a tentative D call TRBD1 (6 bases). The germline CDR1 and CDR2 sequences are SGHAT and FQNNGV. The CDR3 covers 15 residues. Trimming left V 3 bases short and J 4 bases short, with 15 bases between. The CDR3 coding sequence is TGTGCCAGCAGCTTGGGCACAGGGTTAGGCTATGGCTACACCTTC. Protein: CASSLGTGLGYGYTF.

This clone has just a few counts. Since a much larger clone is just one base distant, this may be a read error. The genes are TRBV30 and TRBJ1-2; unclear D gene. The CDR3 runs 13 residues. Germline-derived CDR1 and CDR2 are GTSNPN and SVGIG (reference sequence). The CDR3 here is CAWIGSPNYGHTF. The CDR3 DNA reads TGTGCCTGGATTGGGAGTCCTAACTATGGCCACACCTTC.

The chain combines TRBV19 with TRBJ2-3; D remains ambiguous. The germline V and J ends were trimmed by 5 bases and 8 bases, with 11 bases remaining between them. The CDR3 loop spans 12 amino acids. Germline V gene sequence: CDR1 LNHDA, CDR2 SQIVND (reference sequence). The CDR3 sequence: CASSAEPPTQYF. CDR3 DNA: TGTGCCAGTAGTGCGGAGCCTCCTACGCAGTATTTT.

The V call is TRBV6-6, the J call TRBJ2-1; TRBD2 agrees at 10 bases. V lost 6 bases, J lost 7 bases, and 12 bases stayed unmatched. Germline-derived CDR1 and CDR2 are MNHNY and SVGAGI (reference sequence). The CDR3 runs 16 residues. CDR3 sequence (DNA): TGTGCCAGCAGCCTACCGATAGCGGGAGGAGGTAATGAGCAGTTCTTC. This sequence encodes CASSLPIAGGGNEQFF.

The chain uses TRBV4-1 and TRBJ2-5; a possible D gene is TRBD1 (5 bases). V gave up 5 bases and J gave up 7 bases, with 17 bases separating them. Looked up from germline, CDR1 is MGHRA and CDR2 is YSYEKL. This CDR3 spans 14 amino acids. The CDR3 bases are TGCGCCAGCAGCTATCGACAGAGATCAGGGACCCAGTACTTC. Translated, it gives CASSYRQRSGTQYF.

This clone was detected many times. This chain uses TRBV28 with TRBJ2-7; D is unclear. The CDR3 runs 16 residues. V dropped 2 bases and J dropped 3 bases, with 17 bases sitting between them. Germline V gives CDR1 MDHEN, CDR2 SYDVKM. CDR3 protein: CASSLVGRSKIYEQYF. The CDR3 coding sequence is TGTGCCAGCAGTTTAGTCGGACGTTCAAAAATCTACGAGCAGTACTTC.

Many counts were recorded for this clone. V gene TRBV7-9 combines with J gene TRBJ2-7; D not resolved. V was pared by 5 bases and J by 5 bases, with 13 bases between. This CDR3 contains 13 residues. Germline lookup yields CDR1 SEHNR and CDR2 FQNEAQ (reference sequence). The CDR3: CASSLSSIHEQYF. CDR3 DNA sequence: TGTGCCAGCAGCCTCTCCTCCATCCACGAGCAGTACTTC.

About this clone itself: The junction departs from the called germline gene at one end, perhaps through a read error. The rearrangement joins TRBV7-8 to TRBJ1-2; 11 bases agree with TRBD1. The germline V gene has CDR1 SGHVS and CDR2 FQNEAQ. The CDR3 loop spans 15 amino acids. Here the CDR3 reads CTSSPGTGGNYGYTF. As DNA, the CDR3 is TGTACCAGCAGCCCTGGGACAGGGGGGAACTATGGCTACACCTTC. Based on the CDR3 plus reference TRBV7-8 and TRBJ1-2, the full variable domain is GAGVSQSPRYKVAKRGQDVALRCDPISGHVSLFWYQQALGQGPEFLTYFQNEAQLDKSGLPSDRFFAERPEGSVSTLKIQRTQQEDSAVYLCTSSPGTGGNYGYTFGSGTRLTVV.

CDR3 nucleotide sequence: TGTGCCAGCAGCTCATCCCAACGTGGCGAGCAGTACTTC. Its translation is CASSSSQRGEQYF. V is TRBV28 and J is TRBJ2-7; D uncertain. V dropped 6 bases and J dropped 6 bases, with 15 bases sitting between them. Germline CDR1 and CDR2: MDHEN and SYDVKM. The length of the CDR3 is 13 residues.

The chain couples TRBV7-2 to TRBJ1-3; the D is unclear. Trimming took 5 bases from V and 0 from J, leaving 5 bases between them. Germline V gene lookup returns CDR1 SGHTA and CDR2 FQGNSA. This CDR3 comprises 13 residues. CDR3 residues: CASSENSGNTIYF. In DNA, the CDR3 is TGTGCCAGCAGCGAGAACTCTGGAAACACCATATATTTT. Using reference TRBV7-2 and TRBJ1-3 for the parts outside the CDR3, the full variable domain is GAGVSQSPSNKVTEKGKDVELRCDPISGHTALYWYRQSLGQGLEFLIYFQGNSAPDKSGLPSDRFSAERTGGSVSTLTIQRTQQEDSAVYLCASSENSGNTIYFGEGSWLTVV.

The chain has TRBV5-1 and TRBJ1-2, with TRBD1 matching 12 bases. This CDR3 comprises 15 residues. V shed 4 bases and J 7 bases; nucleotides not matched to a gene: 8. The germline V gene encodes CDR1 SGHRS and CDR2 YFSETQ. CDR3 bases: TGCGCCAGCAGCGAAGAGGGACAGGGGGCTAGTGGCTACACCTTC. Amino acids: CASSEEGQGASGYTF.

The chain's CDR3 is CASSSYSSGRAEQFF. As DNA, the CDR3 is TGTGCCAGCTCATCATATTCTAGCGGGAGGGCTGAGCAGTTCTTC. The V and J genes are TRBV18 and TRBJ2-1; TRBD2 agrees at 12 bases. Germline lookup yields CDR1 KGHSH and CDR2 LQKENI. This CDR3 has 15 residues. V was clipped by 5 bases and J by 9 bases; unmatched bases: 8.

This rearrangement joins TRBV7-6 to TRBJ2-3, with 9 bases identical to TRBD1. Per the germline V gene, CDR1 is SGHVS and CDR2 is FNYEAQ. This CDR3 has 15 amino acids. The trim removed 6 bases at V and 10 bases at J, leaving 14 bases unmatched. The CDR3 reads CASSLQPGQGEPQYF. The DNA of the CDR3 is TGTGCCAGCAGTTTACAACCGGGACAGGGCGAGCCGCAGTATTTT.

The chain recombines TRBV2 with TRBJ2-3, with 7 bases fitting TRBD2. Germline V gene lookup returns CDR1 SNHLY and CDR2 FYNNEI. The V segment lost 2 bases and the J segment 3 bases; nucleotides outside the gene matches: 8. The CDR3 covers 16 residues. The chain's CDR3 is CASSEPWGGRTDTQYF. DNA of the CDR3: TGTGCCAGCAGTGAACCCTGGGGGGGACGGACAGATACGCAGTATTTT.

The J gene is TRBJ2-7, the V gene TRBV2; D tentatively reads TRBD1 or TRBD2 (6 bases each). This CDR3 region has 13 residues. Germline V gives CDR1 SNHLY, CDR2 FYNNEI. The V end lost 6 bases, the J end lost 2 bases, and 11 bases lay between the germline ends. The CDR3 nucleotides are TGTGCCAGCAGGGGGGGACATCCCTACGAGCAGTACTTC. Its protein is CASRGGHPYEQYF.

This clone occurred many times. This chain joins TRBV7-3 and TRBJ2-1; maybe TRBD2 (6 bases). The CDR3 has 17 amino acids. Trimming pared 1 base from V and 4 bases from J, leaving 17 bases between. Germline loops: CDR1 SGHTA, CDR2 FQGTGA. CDR3 residues: CASSLNPRGSGYNEQFF. As DNA, the CDR3 is TGTGCCAGCAGCTTAAACCCTCGCGGTAGCGGTTACAATGAGCAGTTCTTC.

In its sample, this clone was seen many times. The chain links TRBV6-1 to TRBJ1-2, with D maybe TRBD1 (5 bases). Trimming took 1 base from V and 4 from J, leaving 13 bases between them. CDR1 is MNHNS and CDR2 is SASEGT in the germline V gene. The CDR3 is made up of 15 amino acids. In nucleotides, the CDR3 is TGTGCCAGCAGTGAAGGGCCGGGACGCCGCTATGGCTACACCTTC. It translates to CASSEGPGRRYGYTF.

This clone came up many times. This chain joins TRBV6-5 and TRBJ2-7; TRBD1 agrees at 11 bases. The CDR3 contains 13 residues. Germline V gene sequence: CDR1 MNHEY, CDR2 SVGAGI. Trimming at V came to 8 bases and at J to 6 bases, leaving 6 bases not matched to a gene. As DNA, the CDR3 is TGTGCCAGCCGAGGACAGGGGGCTTTCGAGCAGTACTTC. It encodes CASRGQGAFEQYF.

The chain combines TRBV7-9 with TRBJ2-3, with TRBD2 matching over 13 bases. The CDR3 sequence is 17 residues long. CDR1 and CDR2 from the germline V gene are SEHNR and FQNEAQ (reference sequence). Trimming cost V 7 bases and J 0 bases; bases outside gene matches: 7. The CDR3 sequence is CASTPTSGGSSTDTQYF. The DNA for the CDR3 is TGTGCCAGCACCCCGACTAGCGGGGGGTCTAGCACAGATACGCAGTATTTT.

The V call is TRBV19, the J call TRBJ2-5; 8 positions agree with TRBD1. The ends lost 4 bases at V and 5 bases at J; junction bases unmatched: 6. Germline CDR1 and CDR2: LNHDA and SQIVND (reference sequence). CDR3 size: 14 residues. Here the CDR3 reads CASSRGTGRETQYF. The DNA of the CDR3 is TGTGCCAGTAGTAGGGGGACAGGTCGGGAGACCCAGTACTTC.